One and the same sample provided the 19 T cell receptor beta chains below, sequenced in a study of technical replicates of blood from a few donors. The table came from immunoSEQ multiplex PCR; TCRdb's copy has only in-frame clones and leaves some out. The sample lists about 69,000 clones, 75% to 90% seen once, with approximately 5% in the top ten. Specimen: PBMCs. The source is a human donor in good health. Some clones in this sample may be carry-over from other donors' samples.

This rearrangement joins TRBV4-3 to TRBJ2-2; TRBD1 aligns across 7 bases. Germline V gives CDR1 LGHNA, CDR2 YSLEER. Trimming at V came to 4 bases and at J to 6 bases, leaving 8 bases not matched to a gene. The CDR3 runs 15 residues. This CDR3 reads CASSPQGDSPGELFF. The CDR3 coding sequence is TGCGCCAGCAGCCCCCAGGGGGACAGCCCCGGGGAGCTGTTTTTT.

The chain combines TRBV5-1 with TRBJ2-3; a possible D gene is TRBD2 (5 bases). The CDR3 contains 15 residues. Germline CDR1 SGHRS, CDR2 YFSETQ. V was shortened by 4 bases and J by 2 bases, with 14 bases between the two germline ends. CDR3 residues: CASSGPGLDTDTQYF. CDR3 DNA sequence: TGCGCCAGCAGCGGTCCGGGGTTGGACACAGATACGCAGTATTTT.

This clone was observed a few times. The chain combines TRBV10-3 with TRBJ1-4; D possibly corresponds to TRBD1 (5 bases). In germline, CDR1 is ENHRY, CDR2 SYGVKD. The V and J ends lost 4 bases and 7 bases respectively, with 13 bases between them. There are 14 residues in the CDR3. This CDR3 is CAISASGEGEKLFF. The CDR3 bases are TGTGCCATCAGTGCATCGGGGGAGGGTGAAAAACTGTTTTTT.

V gene TRBV7-3 combines with J gene TRBJ1-1; D perhaps matches TRBD1 (6 bases). The V gene's germline CDR1 is SGHTA and CDR2 FQGTGA. Trimming took off 1 base at V and 4 bases at J, with 13 bases between the two ends. This CDR3 contains 15 residues. CDR3 region: CASSLSGGQVTEAFF. Here the CDR3 DNA reads TGTGCCAGCAGCTTAAGCGGGGGGCAGGTCACTGAAGCTTTCTTT.

V and J are TRBV7-2 and TRBJ2-7; 8 nucleotides agree with TRBD2. CDR1 is SGHTA and CDR2 is FQGNSA in the germline V gene. The CDR3 sequence is 16 residues long. J was trimmed by 3 bases and V by 5 bases; bases with no gene match: 12. The CDR3 DNA reads TGTGCCAGCAGCCGAGCCCTGACTAGCGTAAACTACGAGCAGTACTTC. Translation: CASSRALTSVNYEQYF.

The rearrangement links TRBV5-4 to TRBJ2-7; D is possibly TRBD2 (5 bases). CDR1 SGHNT and CDR2 YYREEE come from the germline V gene (reference sequence). The CDR3 sequence is 13 residues long. Trimming cost V 6 bases and J 0 bases, with 10 bases left between them. The CDR3 here is CASMRADSYEQYF. The CDR3 nucleotides read TGTGCCAGCATGCGGGCAGACTCCTACGAGCAGTACTTC.

This chain links TRBV7-2 with TRBJ1-6; D is ambiguous. Germline V gene data show CDR1 as SGHTA and CDR2 as FQGNSA. The CDR3 is made up of 19 amino acids. V was clipped by 0 bases and J by 1 base, with 16 bases between them. CDR3 bases: TGTGCCAGCAGCTTAGCCTTGACTCGGGGAAGGTCCTATAATTCACCCCTCCACTTT. Residues: CASSLALTRGRSYNSPLHF. Combining the CDR3 with reference TRBV7-2 and TRBJ1-6 gives the whole variable domain GAGVSQSPSNKVTEKGKDVELRCDPISGHTALYWYRQSLGQGLEFLIYFQGNSAPDKSGLPSDRFSAERTGGSVSTLTIQRTQQEDSAVYLCASSLALTRGRSYNSPLHFGNGTRLTVT.

The rearrangement joins TRBV5-6 to TRBJ1-1; 8 positions match TRBD1. CDR3 length: 13 amino acids. CDR1 is SGHDT, CDR2 YYEEEE, per germline. V shed 6 bases, J shed 5 bases, and the junction held 6 bases outside the gene matches. In DNA form, the CDR3 reads TGTGCCAGCATCCGACAGGGGTGGACTGAAGCTTTCTTT. This codes for CASIRQGWTEAFF. Full variable domain (rest looked up from reference TRBV5-6 and TRBJ1-1): DAGVTQSPTHLIKTRGQQVTLRCSPKSGHDTVSWYQQALGQGPQFIFQYYEEEERQRGNFPDRFSGHQFPNYSSELNVNALLLGDSALYLCASIRQGWTEAFFGQGTRLTVV.

The rearrangement links TRBV5-1 to TRBJ1-2; 8 bases are a match to TRBD1. V dropped 0 bases and J dropped 2; count of bases not matched to a gene: 9. Germline values: CDR1 SGHRS, CDR2 YFSETQ. The CDR3 runs to 17 residues. The CDR3 bases are TGCGCCAGCAGCTTGGGGTCTGGGACAGGCCTAAACTATGGCTACACCTTC. Translation gives CASSLGSGTGLNYGYTF.

This clone showed up just once. This chain uses TRBV4-3 with TRBJ2-7; D unclear. This CDR3 is built from 14 residues. Germline V gene data show CDR1 as LGHNA and CDR2 as YSLEER. Trimming removed 1 base at V and 0 bases at J, with 7 bases between. CDR3 DNA: TGCGCCAGCAGCCAAGTGTTTAACTCCTACGAGCAGTACTTC. Its protein product is CASSQVFNSYEQYF.

This chain joins TRBV5-6 and TRBJ1-2; no clear D gene. Trimming stripped 1 base from V and 8 bases from J, with 6 bases between. Germline CDR1 reads SGHDT; CDR2 reads YYEEEE. This CDR3 has 11 residues. This CDR3 reads CASSLTGGYTF. CDR3 bases: TGTGCCAGCAGCTTGACGGGGGGCTACACCTTC.

Here the CDR3 reads CASSSGGSGNQPQHF. The CDR3 nucleotides read TGTGCCAGCAGTTCAGGGGGCTCGGGCAATCAGCCCCAGCATTTT. This chain connects TRBV6-1 to TRBJ1-5, with TRBD1 identical over 8 bases. Germline V gives CDR1 MNHNS, CDR2 SASEGT. This CDR3 is 15 amino acids long. Germline trimming cut 5 bases from V and 2 bases from J; bases unmatched to any gene: 5.

The CDR3: CASSYSGQGSPLHF. Here the CDR3 DNA reads TGTGCCAGCAGTTACTCTGGACAGGGTTCACCCCTCCACTTT. The chain employs TRBV6-6 and TRBJ1-6; 8 bases are a match to TRBD1. The CDR3 is 14 amino acids. Germline V gene data show CDR1 as MNHNY and CDR2 as SVGAGI (reference sequence). V gave up 0 bases and J gave up 9 bases; unmatched junction bases: 1.

V gene TRBV4-3 combines with J gene TRBJ2-3, with D perhaps TRBD2 (6 bases). The CDR3 has 15 amino acids. Trimming took 4 bases from V and 3 from J, leaving 14 bases between them. Germline loops: CDR1 LGHNA, CDR2 YSLEER. CDR3 residues: CASSPRGLGTDTQYF. In nucleotides, the CDR3 is TGCGCCAGCAGCCCGCGGGGCCTTGGGACAGATACGCAGTATTTT.

A single count supports this clone. V and J are TRBV5-1 and TRBJ2-2, with D tentatively TRBD1 (5 bases). CDR3 length: 13 amino acids. The V gene's germline CDR1 is SGHRS and CDR2 YFSETQ. V gave up 4 bases and J gave up 5 bases, with 9 bases separating them. CDR3 protein: CASSLRQTGELFF. CDR3 nucleotide sequence: TGCGCCAGCAGCCTGCGACAGACCGGGGAGCTGTTTTTT.

This clone was observed a single time. In DNA, the CDR3 is TGTGCCAGCAGTGGGACTCCTTACAATGAGCAGTTCTTC. It encodes CASSGTPYNEQFF. The J gene is TRBJ2-1, the V gene TRBV6-5; D is possibly TRBD2 (6 bases). CDR1 and CDR2 from the germline V gene are MNHEY and SVGAGI. This CDR3 spans 13 amino acids. The V and J ends lost 5 bases and 4 bases respectively, with 9 bases between them.

This clone was seen once. The rearrangement uses TRBV11-2 and TRBJ2-4, with a weak D call TRBD1 (6 bases). Germline loops: CDR1 SGHAT, CDR2 FQNNGV. The germline V and J ends were trimmed by 1 base and 1 base, with 11 bases remaining between them. The CDR3 loop spans 16 amino acids. The DNA for the CDR3 is TGTGCCAGCAGCTTAGGTCCAGGGGAGGCCAAAAACATTCAGTACTTC. As protein: CASSLGPGEAKNIQYF.

The chain joins TRBV7-2 to TRBJ1-1; 7 nucleotides line up with TRBD1. Germline CDR1 SGHTA, CDR2 FQGNSA. The CDR3 loop spans 15 amino acids. Trimming removed 5 bases from V and 0 bases from J; junction bases left unmatched: 6. The CDR3 reads CASSPNRGLNTEAFF. The CDR3 region has the DNA TGTGCCAGCAGCCCAAACAGGGGCCTGAACACTGAAGCTTTCTTT.

The J gene is TRBJ1-2, the V gene TRBV5-6, with 7 bases aligning to TRBD1. Per germline, CDR1 SGHDT and CDR2 YYEEEE. The V and J ends lost 3 bases and 3 bases, in that order; junction bases with no gene match: 2. This CDR3 is built from 13 residues. CDR3 bases: TGTGCCAGCAGCTCGACAGGGTACTATGGCTACACCTTC. Its translation is CASSSTGYYGYTF.